This T cell receptor (beta chain) was obtained from a study of blood T cells in healthy people across ages. General study points: Investigators viewed diversity estimates from one million T cells as underestimates, the study reported.

Primers used in a second PCR of roughly 7 to 11 cycles were a sample-barcoded 5' primer and a J-beta primer mix. MiXCR, applied by TCRdb to the 5' RACE reads, yields one record per CDR3 protein. The data contain fewer than 1 million distinct CDR3 sequences, under 45% of them singletons. CDR1 and CDR2 (germline): MNHNS, SASEGT. V gave up 7 bases and J gave up 5 bases, with 15 bases separating them. The CDR3 has 15 amino acids. In its sample, this clonotype was seen a few times. Antigen specificity is unknown. The chain carries TRBV6-1 and TRBJ1-6; no definite D call. Material for sequencing was blood. This TCR was sampled from a man between 60 and 75 years old in good health. The CDR3 protein is CASIQASFNNSPLHF. The CDR3 DNA reads TGTGCCAGCATCCAAGCTAGCTTTAATAATTCACCCCTCCACTTT.